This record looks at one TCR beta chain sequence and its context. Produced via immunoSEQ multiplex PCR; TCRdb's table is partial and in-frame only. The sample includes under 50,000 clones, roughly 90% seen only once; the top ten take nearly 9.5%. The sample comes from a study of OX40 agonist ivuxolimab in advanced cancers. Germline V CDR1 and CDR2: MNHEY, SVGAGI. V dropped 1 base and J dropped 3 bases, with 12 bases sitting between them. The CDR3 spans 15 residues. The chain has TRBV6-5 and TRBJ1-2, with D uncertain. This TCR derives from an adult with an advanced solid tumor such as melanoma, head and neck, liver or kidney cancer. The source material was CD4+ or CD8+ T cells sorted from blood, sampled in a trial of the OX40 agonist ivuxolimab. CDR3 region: CASSYFRGPDYGYTF. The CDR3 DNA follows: TGTGCCAGCAGTTACTTCAGAGGGCCTGACTATGGCTACACCTTC.